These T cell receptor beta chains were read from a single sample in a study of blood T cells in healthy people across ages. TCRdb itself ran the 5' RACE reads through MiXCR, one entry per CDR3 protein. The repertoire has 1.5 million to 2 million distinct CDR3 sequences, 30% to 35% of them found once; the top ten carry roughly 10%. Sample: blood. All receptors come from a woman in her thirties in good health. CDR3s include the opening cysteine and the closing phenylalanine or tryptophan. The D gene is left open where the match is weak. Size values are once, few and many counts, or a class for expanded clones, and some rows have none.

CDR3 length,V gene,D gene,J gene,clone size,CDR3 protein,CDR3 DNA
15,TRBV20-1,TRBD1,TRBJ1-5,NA,CSASSGTGERQPQHF,TGCAGTGCTAGCTCCGGGACAGGGGAACGCCAGCCCCAGCATTTT
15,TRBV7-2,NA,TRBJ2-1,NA,CASSRSQTAYNEQFF,TGTGCCAGCAGCCGGTCCCAGACAGCTTACAATGAGCAGTTCTTC
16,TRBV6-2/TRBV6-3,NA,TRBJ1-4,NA,CASSRSTGSLGEKLFF,TGTGCCAGCAGCCGGAGCACAGGGTCCTTGGGCGAAAAACTGTTTTTT
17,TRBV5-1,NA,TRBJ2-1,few,CASSPGMTGIPSNEQFF,TGCGCCAGCAGCCCAGGTATGACAGGAATTCCCAGCAATGAGCAGTTCTTC
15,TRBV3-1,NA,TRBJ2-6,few,CASSYQRSGANVLTF,TGTGCCAGCAGCTATCAGCGCTCTGGGGCCAACGTCCTGACTTTC
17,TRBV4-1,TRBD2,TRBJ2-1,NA,CASSQVTSGRAYNEQFF,TGCGCCAGCAGCCAAGTTACTAGCGGGAGGGCCTACAATGAGCAGTTCTTC
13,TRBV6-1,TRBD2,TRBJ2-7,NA,CASSGQREGEQYF,TGTGCCAGCAGTGGACAGCGGGAGGGCGAGCAGTACTTC
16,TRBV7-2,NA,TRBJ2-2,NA,CASSLVGSPAGGELFF,TGTGCCAGCAGCTTAGTTGGGTCTCCGGCGGGCGGGGAGCTGTTTTTT
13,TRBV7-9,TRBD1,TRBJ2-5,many,CASSWTGTETQYF,TGTGCCAGCAGCTGGACAGGGACGGAGACCCAGTACTTC
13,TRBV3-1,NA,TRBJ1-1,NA,CASSRGQQTEAFF,TGTGCCAGCAGCCGCGGACAGCAGACTGAAGCTTTCTTT
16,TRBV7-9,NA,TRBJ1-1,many,CASSPTRQGWITEAFF,TGTGCCAGCAGCCCGACACGGCAGGGATGGATCACTGAAGCTTTCTTT
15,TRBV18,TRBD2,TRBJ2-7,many,CASSLGLADIYEQYF,TGTGCCAGCTCATTGGGACTAGCGGACATCTACGAGCAGTACTTC
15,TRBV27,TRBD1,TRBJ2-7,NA,CASSSPGGRAYELYF,TGTGCCAGCAGTTCTCCAGGGGGCCGTGCCTACGAGCTGTACTTC
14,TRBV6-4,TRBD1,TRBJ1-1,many,CASSRTGMNTEAFF,TGTGCCAGCAGTCGGACAGGGATGAACACTGAAGCTTTCTTT
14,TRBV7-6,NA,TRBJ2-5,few,CASSLAADKGTQYF,TGTGCCAGCAGCTTAGCGGCCGATAAGGGGACCCAGTACTTC
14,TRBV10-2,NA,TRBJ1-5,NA,CASSELAQYQPQHF,TGCGCCAGCAGTGAGCTAGCACAGTATCAGCCCCAGCATTTT
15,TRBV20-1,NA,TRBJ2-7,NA,CSARSCVGITYEQYF,TGCAGTGCTAGGAGCTGTGTGGGGATCACCTACGAGCAGTACTTC
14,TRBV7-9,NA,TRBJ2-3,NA,CASSLVSTGDTQYF,TGTGCCAGCAGCTTAGTCTCAACAGGGGATACGCAGTATTTT
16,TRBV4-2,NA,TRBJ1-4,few,CASSQDWRQTNEKLFF,TGTGCCAGCAGCCAAGATTGGCGACAAACTAATGAAAAACTGTTTTTT
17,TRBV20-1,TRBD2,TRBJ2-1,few,CSARDTSGGSSYNEQFF,TGCAGTGCTAGAGATACGAGCGGGGGGAGCTCCTACAATGAGCAGTTCTTC
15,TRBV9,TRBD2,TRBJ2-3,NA,CASSGGTRITDTQYF,TGTGCCAGCAGCGGCGGGACTAGAATCACAGATACGCAGTATTTT
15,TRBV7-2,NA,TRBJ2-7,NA,CASSLVLGLTYEQYF,TGTGCCAGCAGCTTAGTTCTAGGGTTAACCTACGAGCAGTACTTC
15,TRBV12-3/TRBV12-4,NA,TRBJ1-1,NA,CASSLGAGARTEAFF,TGTGCCAGCAGTTTAGGTGCGGGGGCGAGGACTGAAGCTTTCTTT
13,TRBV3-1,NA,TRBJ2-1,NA,CASSRALENEQFF,TGTGCCAGCAGCCGAGCCCTAGAAAATGAGCAGTTCTTC
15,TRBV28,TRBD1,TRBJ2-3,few,CASSLTGTGGNTQYF,TGTGCCAGCAGCCTTACCGGGACAGGGGGAAATACGCAGTATTTT
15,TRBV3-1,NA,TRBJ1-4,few,CASSQDGDPFEKLFF,TGTGCCAGCAGCCAAGATGGGGACCCCTTCGAAAAACTGTTTTTT
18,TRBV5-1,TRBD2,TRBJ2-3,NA,CASNKLPRYSGIQDTQYF,TGCGCCAGCAACAAGCTCCCACGGTATAGCGGGATCCAAGATACGCAGTATTTT
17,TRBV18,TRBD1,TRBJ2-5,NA,CASSPTLRTGGSETQYF,TGTGCCAGCTCACCAACTCTCCGGACAGGGGGCTCGGAGACCCAGTACTTC
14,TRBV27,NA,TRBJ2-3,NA,CASMTGFSTDTQYF,TGTGCCAGCATGACGGGGTTTAGCACAGATACGCAGTATTTT
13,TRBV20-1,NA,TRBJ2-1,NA,CSASRLFYNEQFF,TGCAGTGCTAGTCGACTATTCTACAATGAGCAGTTCTTC
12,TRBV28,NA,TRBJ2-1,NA,CASGLRPNEQFF,TGTGCCAGTGGGTTACGGCCCAATGAGCAGTTCTTC